Presented here are 12 T cell receptor beta chains from one specimen sequenced in a study of immune characterization of retroperitoneal liposarcoma. A single record per CDR3 protein comes from TCRdb applying MiXCR to the PCR reads. The sample includes 3,000 or so distinct CDR3 sequences, approximately 40% of them seen just once. Material for sequencing was tumor tissue. These receptor sequences come from a male donor with retroperitoneal liposarcoma.

This clonotype occurred a few times. The chain uses TRBV12-3 or TRBV12-4 and TRBJ2-1; TRBD2 aligns across 8 bases. This CDR3 has 12 amino acids. V dropped 6 bases and J dropped 10; count of bases not matched to a gene: 5. The CDR3 sequence: CASSRTSWEQFF. Written as DNA, the CDR3 is TGTGCCAGCAGCCGGACTAGCTGGGAGCAGTTCTTC.

The V and J genes are TRBV7-8 and TRBJ2-3; D is unclear. This CDR3 contains 13 residues. Trimming left V 3 bases short and J 6 bases short, with 10 bases between. Germline V gene data show CDR1 as SGHVS and CDR2 as FQNEAQ. CDR3 in DNA: TGTGCCAGCAGCTTGGCTGCTAAGGATACGCAGTATTTT. This gives the protein CASSLAAKDTQYF.

This clonotype was detected a few times. The chain uses TRBV27 and TRBJ2-1; 12 bases are a match to TRBD2. This CDR3 is 16 amino acids long. V shed 6 bases and J 6 bases; nucleotides not matched to a gene: 9. Germline CDR1 reads MNHEY; CDR2 reads SMNVEV (reference sequence). CDR3 in amino acids: CASSPWTSGASNEQFF. CDR3 sequence (DNA): TGTGCCAGCAGCCCTTGGACTAGCGGGGCGAGCAATGAGCAGTTCTTC.

This clonotype was recorded a few times. CDR3 coding DNA: TGTGCCAGCAGTTATAACGGGCCGAACACCGGGGAGCTGTTTTTT. It encodes CASSYNGPNTGELFF. The chain recombines TRBV27 with TRBJ2-2; D is uncertain. Between the trimmed V and J ends, which lost 4 bases and 0 bases, there was a span of 9 bases. In germline, CDR1 is MNHEY, CDR2 SMNVEV (reference sequence). The CDR3 sequence is 15 residues long.

This clonotype was observed a few times. This may be a read error, as it is one base from a much larger clone. The J gene is TRBJ2-1, the V gene TRBV6-1; maybe TRBD1 (6 bases). The ends were cut back, 11 bases at V and 13 bases at J, with 24 bases in the middle. This CDR3 is 13 amino acids long. Germline V gene sequence: CDR1 MNHNS, CDR2 SASEGT. This CDR3 reads CALRTALQETQFF. The CDR3 DNA reads TGTGCCCTTAGGACAGCTCTCCAAGAGACCCAGTTCTTC.

The CDR3 sequence: CASSLEAGEQFF. In nucleotides, the CDR3 is TGTGCCAGCAGCTTAGAGGCGGGGGAGCAGTTCTTC. The rearrangement uses TRBV7-4 and TRBJ2-1, with TRBD2 as a possible D gene (6 bases). This CDR3 has 12 residues. Germline-derived CDR1 and CDR2 are SGHVT and SQSDAQ. The ends were cut back, 1 base at V and 10 bases at J, with 8 bases in the middle.

This clonotype showed up just a few times. The rearrangement joins TRBV11-2 to TRBJ1-5; D is undetermined. The CDR3 totals 13 residues. Germline CDR1 SGHAT, CDR2 FQNNGV. Trimming pared 1 base from V and 0 bases from J, leaving 1 base between. The CDR3 spells CASSLASNQPQHF. The CDR3 nucleotides read TGTGCCAGCAGCTTAGCTAGCAATCAGCCCCAGCATTTT.

Within the sample, this clonotype is medium-sized. J is TRBJ2-1 and V is TRBV6-6, with 8 bases that match TRBD2. The J call may be faulty, since TRBJ2-7 better matches the DNA end. The CDR3 consists of 15 residues. Germline assignment: CDR1 MNHNY and CDR2 SVGAGI (reference sequence). The CDR3 coding sequence is TGTGCCAGCAGTTACGCTCGGGAGGGCAACTACGAGCAGTACTTC. Residues: CASSYAREGNYEQYF.

This clonotype has a handful of counts. The genes are TRBV6-6 and TRBJ2-1, with TRBD1 as a possible D gene (5 bases). Germline CDR1 is MNHNY and CDR2 is SVGAGI (reference sequence). There are 16 residues in the CDR3. Trimming pared 2 bases from V and 1 base from J, leaving 12 bases between. CDR3 region: CASSYLDDSSYNEQFF. The CDR3 DNA reads as TGTGCCAGCAGTTACCTAGATGACAGTTCCTACAATGAGCAGTTCTTC.

The chain joins TRBV6-1 to TRBJ2-2; D is ambiguous. The length of the CDR3 is 14 residues. V lost 2 bases to trimming and J lost 5 bases, with 9 bases between them. The germline gives CDR1 MNHNS, CDR2 SASEGT. The CDR3 reads CASSEFGSTGELFF. Here the CDR3 DNA reads TGTGCCAGCAGTGAATTCGGGTCGACCGGGGAGCTGTTTTTT.

The V gene is TRBV7-2, the J gene TRBJ2-1; 7 bases agree with TRBD1. The CDR3 length is 15 residues. Germline CDR1 and CDR2: SGHTA and FQGNSA. V lost 5 bases and J lost 7; bases outside the gene matches: 11. This chain's CDR3 is CASSPSGTRGNEQFF. In DNA, the CDR3 is TGTGCCAGCAGCCCATCCGGGACCAGGGGGAATGAGCAGTTCTTC.

In its sample, this clonotype is medium-sized. The V and J genes are TRBV5-4 and TRBJ2-1; 8 bases are a match to TRBD1. The end of the DNA fits TRBJ2-7 better, so the J call may be wrong. The length of the CDR3 is 15 residues. CDR1 is SGHNT, CDR2 YYREEE, per germline (reference sequence). CDR3 nucleotide sequence: TGTGCCAGCAGCCGGGACAGGAGCTCCTACAATGAGCAGTACTTC. Protein product: CASSRDRSSYNEQYF.